This record looks at one TCR beta chain sequence and its context. No antigen is known for it. Primers for the PCR totalled 60 Vbeta and 13 Jbeta. Clones were sequenced by immunoSEQ multiplex PCR, and TCRdb holds only the in-frame ones, with some missing. Among 130,000 to 150,000 clones, approximately 74% were seen once, and the ten largest hold 4.3%. The data were taken from a study of cytomegalovirus exposure and HLA in healthy donors. Study-level findings and limits: Links to common viral pathogens appeared, in a later analysis, for several of the most significant clusters.

The TCR was taken from a man aged 18 to 30 in good health and CMV-seropositive. The sample taken for sequencing was PBMCs.

CDR3 in amino acids: CASSREGVQETQYF. The CDR3, as DNA: TGCGCCAGCAGCCGGGAAGGGGTCCAAGAGACCCAGTACTTC. The chain has TRBV4-1 and TRBJ2-5; a possible D gene is TRBD1 (5 bases). CDR3 length equals 14 residues. Germline CDR1 MGHRA, CDR2 YSYEKL. Trimming took 4 bases from V and 1 from J, leaving 10 bases between them.